Many counts were recorded for the clone carrying this T cell receptor (beta chain). Its antigen is currently unknown. The sample originates from a study of CD8 T cells in ankylosing spondylitis. Trimming removed 8 bases from V and 3 bases from J, with 23 bases in between. The CDR3 loop spans 17 amino acids. TCRdb processed the 5' RACE reads anew with MiXCR; each CDR3 protein has one entry. The sample consists of 200,000 to 300,000 distinct CDR3 sequences, around a tenth of them appearing once. Study-wide results and caveats: It was reported that disease-linked clones were significantly enriched in matched ankylosing spondylitis synovial fluid.

The sequence came from a male donor with ankylosing spondylitis or in good health (not recorded which). The sequencing sample was made of blood, either unsorted or a sorted T cell fraction (not recorded which). The gene calls are TRBV12-3 or TRBV12-4 and TRBJ2-1, with D maybe TRBD2 (6 bases). The CDR3: CASCPAEGLLLYNEQFF. For the CDR3, the DNA is TGTGCCAGCTGTCCGGCCGAGGGACTTCTCCTCTACAATGAGCAGTTCTTC.